This passage covers 14 T cell receptor beta chains from one sample sequenced in a study of low-dose radiotherapy and immunotherapy resistance in tumors. First-strand cDNA used TRAV- and TRBV-specific primers, covering alpha and beta chains. TCRs were put through around 20 PCR cycles of amplification with Phusion. A constant-region primer and the V-primer adapter served as the primer pair. TCRdb used MiXCR to reprocess the reads, holding one entry per CDR3 protein. This table has about 39,000 distinct CDR3 sequences, around a third appearing once. Documented time point: before trial treatment. Source: PBMCs, taken before treatment. The receptors stem from a male donor with gallbladder cancer.

This clonotype was seen ten or more times. This rearrangement joins TRBV7-2 to TRBJ2-7; D remains unclear. V lost 1 base to trimming and J lost 0 bases, with 7 bases between them. The CDR3 consists of 14 residues. CDR1 is SGHTA, CDR2 FQGNSA, per germline. The DNA for the CDR3 is TGTGCCAGCAGCTTAGTTGCGGTCTCCTACGAGCAGTACTTC. This sequence encodes CASSLVAVSYEQYF.

At least ten counts were recorded for this clonotype. The genes are TRBV11-2 and TRBJ2-7; 8 nucleotides align to TRBD1. This CDR3 is built from 16 residues. The germline V gene has CDR1 SGHAT and CDR2 FQNNGV. J gave up 2 bases and V 2 bases, and 8 bases lay outside the gene matches. CDR3 nucleotides: TGTGCCAGCAGCTTACCCTCCGGGACAGGACCCTACGAGCAGTACTTC. Its protein product is CASSLPSGTGPYEQYF.

This chain connects TRBV28 to TRBJ1-1; TRBD1 aligns across 10 bases. Germline CDR1 reads MDHEN; CDR2 reads SYDVKM. Trimming cost V 6 bases and J 4 bases; bases outside gene matches: 5. This CDR3 contains 14 residues. The CDR3 DNA sequence: TGTGCCAGCAGGAGGACAGGGGGAGGCACTGAAGCTTTCTTT. Encoded protein: CASRRTGGGTEAFF. The variable domain in full, completed from reference TRBV28 and TRBJ1-1, reads DVKVTQSSRYLVKRTGEKVFLECVQDMDHENMFWYRQDPGLGLRLIYFSYDVKMKEKGDIPEGYSVSREKKERFSLILESASTNQTSMYLCASRRTGGGTEAFFGQGTRLTVV.

Remarks on this clonotype: A far larger clone is only one base removed, so a read error is likely. The chain couples TRBV28 to TRBJ2-1; D may match TRBD1 or TRBD2 (6 bases each). Per the germline V gene, CDR1 is MDHEN and CDR2 is SYDVKM. The CDR3 consists of 15 residues. Trimming cost V 5 bases and J 10 bases, with 21 bases left between them. CDR3 protein: CASSDRGRAAYEQFF. The CDR3 DNA reads as TGTGCCAGCAGTGATCGGGGGCGTGCTGCCTACGAGCAGTTCTTC.

Ten or more counts support this clonotype. The chain employs TRBV5-1 and TRBJ2-2, with D unclear. Germline CDR1 reads SGHRS; CDR2 reads YFSETQ. V gave up 3 bases and J gave up 2 bases, with 8 bases separating them. The CDR3 contains 14 residues. CDR3 DNA: TGCGCCAGCAGCTGGTCCCTCAACACCGGGGAGCTGTTTTTT. As protein: CASSWSLNTGELFF. The whole variable domain, remainder taken from reference TRBV5-1 and TRBJ2-2, is KAGVTQTPRYLIKTRGQQVTLSCSPISGHRSVSWYQQTPGQGLQFLFEYFSETQRNKGNFPGRFSGRQFSNSRSEMNVSTLELGDSALYLCASSWSLNTGELFFGEGSRLTVL.

The chain employs TRBV12-3 or TRBV12-4 and TRBJ2-3; no clear D. Trimming stripped 6 bases from V and 14 bases from J, with 15 bases between. This CDR3 spans 11 amino acids. CDR3 nucleotides: TGTGCCAGCAGCTCGCAAGGGCGCCCGTATTTT. Protein product: CASSSQGRPYF.

About this clonotype: This is likely an artifact of a read error, given a far larger clone one base away. The rearrangement uses TRBV26 and TRBJ2-7. TRBV26 constitutes a pseudogene. The CDR3 sequence is 12 residues long. The CDR3 DNA is TGTACCAGCAGTCTGCTCTCCTACGAGCAGTACTTC. Translation: CTSSLLSYEQYF.

The chain couples TRBV6-2 or TRBV6-3 to TRBJ2-5; D tentatively fits TRBD1 or TRBD2 (5 bases each). V was cut by 5 bases and J by 5 bases, with 18 bases left in between. Germline V gene lookup returns CDR1 MNHEY and CDR2 SVGEGT. CDR3 size: 15 residues. The DNA of the CDR3 is TGTGCCAGCAGTGAAGAACTGGGGGTGTGGGAGACCCAGTACTTC. This translates into CASSEELGVWETQYF.

In this sample, this clonotype turned up a few times. V usage is TRBV7-3 and J usage is TRBJ1-6; maybe TRBD1 (6 bases). Looked up from germline, CDR1 is SGHTA and CDR2 is FQGTGA. The CDR3 contains 14 residues. V was clipped by 5 bases and J by 5 bases, with 10 bases between them. The CDR3 nucleotides are TGTGCCAGCAGCCCGGACAGAAATAATTCACCCCTCCACTTT. Protein product: CASSPDRNNSPLHF. Full variable domain (rest looked up from reference TRBV7-3 and TRBJ1-6): GAGVSQTPSNKVTEKGKYVELRCDPISGHTALYWYRQSLGQGPEFLIYFQGTGAADDSGLPNDRFFAVRPEGSVSTLKIQRTERGDSAVYLCASSPDRNNSPLHFGNGTRLTVT.

This clonotype was counted only a few times. The J gene is TRBJ2-5, the V gene TRBV12-3 or TRBV12-4; D remains unclear. This CDR3 has 15 amino acids. V lost 4 bases and J 2 bases, leaving 14 bases between the germline ends. CDR3 sequence reads: CASSSTWQTQETQYF. The CDR3 DNA reads as TGTGCCAGCAGTTCAACGTGGCAGACTCAAGAGACCCAGTACTTC.

The chain joins TRBV7-6 to TRBJ1-5; D is unresolved. Germline V CDR1 and CDR2: SGHVS, FNYEAQ. V lost 0 bases and J lost 7, with 4 bases in between. CDR3 size: 12 residues. In DNA, the CDR3 is TGTGCCAGCAGCTTAGCCGGCCAGCCCCAGCATTTT. Amino acid sequence: CASSLAGQPQHF.

The chain joins TRBV5-1 to TRBJ2-2, with D unclear. The CDR3 extends over 13 amino acids. V dropped 4 bases and J dropped 6 bases, with 10 bases sitting between them. Germline V lookup: CDR1 SGHRS, CDR2 YFSETQ. CDR3 DNA sequence: TGCGCCAGCAGCCCCCGGGTGTCCGGGGAGCTGTTTTTT. Its protein is CASSPRVSGELFF.

This clonotype showed up many times. The gene calls are TRBV25-1 and TRBJ2-3; the D gene is possibly TRBD1 (5 bases). The length of the CDR3 is 11 residues. Germline loops: CDR1 MGHDK, CDR2 SYGVNS. V lost 6 bases and J lost 11, with 12 bases in between. CDR3 in DNA: TGTGCCAGCAGCAGGGCAAACCTGCAGTATTTT. Amino acids: CASSRANLQYF.

This clonotype has more than one count but fewer than ten. This likely traces to a read error, being one base from a far larger clone. This rearrangement joins TRBV28 to TRBJ2-5; D might be TRBD1 or TRBD2, each matching 5 bases. Germline V gives CDR1 MDHEN, CDR2 SYDVKM. This CDR3 contains 16 residues. V was trimmed by 2 bases and J by 11 bases, leaving 24 bases between them. This chain's CDR3 is CASSLEVGTTYNEQYF. The CDR3 DNA sequence: TGTGCCAGCAGTTTAGAGGTTGGGACCACCTACAATGAGCAGTACTTC.